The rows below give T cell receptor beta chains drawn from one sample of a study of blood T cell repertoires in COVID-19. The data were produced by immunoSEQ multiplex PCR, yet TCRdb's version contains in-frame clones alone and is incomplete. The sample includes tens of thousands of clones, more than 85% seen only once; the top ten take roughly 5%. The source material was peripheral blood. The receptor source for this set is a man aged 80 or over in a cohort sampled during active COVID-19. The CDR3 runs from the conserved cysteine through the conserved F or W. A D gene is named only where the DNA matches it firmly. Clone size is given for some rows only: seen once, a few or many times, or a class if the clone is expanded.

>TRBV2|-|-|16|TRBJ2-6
CASSAPDSSGANVLTF
TGTGCCAGCAGTGCCCCTGACAGCTCTGGGGCCAACGTCCTGACTTTC
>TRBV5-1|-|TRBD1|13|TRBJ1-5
CASSYSGGQPQHF
TGCGCCAGCAGCTATTCAGGGGGTCAGCCCCAGCATTTT
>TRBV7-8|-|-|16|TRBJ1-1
CASSLAARNVAGEAFF
TGTGCCAGCAGCTTAGCGGCTCGTAACGTAGCGGGTGAAGCTTTCTTT
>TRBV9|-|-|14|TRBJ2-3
CASSPQGGTDTQYF
TGTGCCAGCAGCCCCCAGGGTGGGACAGATACGCAGTATTTT
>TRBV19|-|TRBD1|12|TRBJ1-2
CASSEGQGATDF
TGTGCCAGTAGTGAAGGACAGGGTGCGACCGACTTC
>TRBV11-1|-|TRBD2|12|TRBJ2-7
CASSQRGKEQYF
TGTGCCAGCAGCCAGCGGGGGAAGGAGCAGTACTTC
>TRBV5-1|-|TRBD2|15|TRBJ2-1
CASSPAGGSYNEQFF
TGCGCCAGCAGCCCAGCGGGAGGCTCCTACAATGAGCAGTTCTTC
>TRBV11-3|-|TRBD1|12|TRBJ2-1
CASSPTGAEQFF
TGTGCCAGCAGCCCGACAGGGGCCGAGCAGTTCTTC
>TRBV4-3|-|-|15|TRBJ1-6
CASSQGSVQNSPLHF
TGCGCCAGCAGCCAAGGTTCGGTACAGAATTCACCCCTCCACTTT
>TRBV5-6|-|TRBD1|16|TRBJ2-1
CASSLGPGQGHNEQFF
TGTGCCAGCAGCTTGGGGCCGGGACAGGGACACAATGAGCAGTTCTTC
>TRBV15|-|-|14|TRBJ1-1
CATSRRQANTEAFF
TGTGCCACCAGCCGGAGACAGGCGAACACTGAAGCTTTCTTT
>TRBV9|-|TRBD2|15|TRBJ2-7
CASSPKAGAAYEQYF
TGTGCCAGCAGCCCAAAAGCGGGAGCGGCCTACGAGCAGTACTTC
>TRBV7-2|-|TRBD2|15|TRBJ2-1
CASSLGLAGGNEQFF
TGTGCCAGCAGCTTAGGACTAGCGGGGGGCAATGAGCAGTTCTTC
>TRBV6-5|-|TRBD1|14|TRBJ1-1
CASTADRAGTEAFF
TGTGCCAGCACCGCGGACAGGGCCGGCACTGAAGCTTTCTTT
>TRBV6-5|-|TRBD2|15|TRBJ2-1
CASRSSAGGYNEQFF
TGTGCCAGCAGGTCCTCAGCGGGAGGGTACAATGAGCAGTTCTTC
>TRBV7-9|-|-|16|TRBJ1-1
CASSLRGGGGNTEAFF
TGTGCCAGCAGCTTAAGGGGAGGGGGAGGGAACACTGAAGCTTTCTTT
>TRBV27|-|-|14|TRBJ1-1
CASSLMLPGAEAFF
TGTGCCAGCAGTTTAATGTTGCCGGGGGCTGAAGCTTTCTTT
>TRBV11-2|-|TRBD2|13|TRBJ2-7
CASSLEVAGEQYF
TGTGCCAGCAGCTTAGAGGTAGCGGGCGAGCAGTACTTC
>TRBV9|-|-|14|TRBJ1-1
CASSVGQGRPEAFF
TGTGCCAGCAGCGTAGGGCAGGGCCGGCCTGAAGCTTTCTTT
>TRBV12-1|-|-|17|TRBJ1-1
CASSQTGTGISRTEAFF
TGTGCCAGCAGCCAGACCGGGACAGGGATTTCTCGAACTGAAGCTTTCTTT
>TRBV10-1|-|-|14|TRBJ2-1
CASSETGQDNEQFF
TGCGCCAGCAGTGAGACAGGACAAGACAATGAGCAGTTCTTC
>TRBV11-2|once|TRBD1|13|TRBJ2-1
CASSLGQGDEQFF
TGTGCCAGCAGCTTGGGACAGGGGGATGAGCAGTTCTTC
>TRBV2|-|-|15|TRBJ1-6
CASIQTGTGSSPLHF
TGTGCCAGTATCCAAACAGGGACGGGAAGTTCACCCCTCCACTTT